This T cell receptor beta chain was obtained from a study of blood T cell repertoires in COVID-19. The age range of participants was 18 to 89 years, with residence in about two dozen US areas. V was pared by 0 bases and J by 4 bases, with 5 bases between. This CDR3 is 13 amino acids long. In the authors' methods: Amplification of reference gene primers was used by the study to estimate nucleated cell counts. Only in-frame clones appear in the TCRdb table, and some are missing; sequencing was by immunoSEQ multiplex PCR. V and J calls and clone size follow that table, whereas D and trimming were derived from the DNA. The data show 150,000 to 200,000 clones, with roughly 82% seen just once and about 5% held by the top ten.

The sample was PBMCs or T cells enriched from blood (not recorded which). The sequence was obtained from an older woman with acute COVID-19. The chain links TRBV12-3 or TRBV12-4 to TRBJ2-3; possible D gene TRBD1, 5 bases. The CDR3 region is CASSLAGPDTQYF. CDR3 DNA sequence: TGTGCCAGCAGTTTAGCGGGGCCAGATACGCAGTATTTT.